The 10 T cell receptor beta chains reported below all come from one sample, sequenced in a study of STAT3 mutations in large granular lymphocyte leukemia. Measured with immunoSEQ multiplex PCR; TCRdb has only the in-frame clones, and not every one. The sample includes several thousand clones, around a third of them seen just once. Study results and limitations: Every T-LGLL patient had at least one immunodominant TCRbeta clonotype.

No antigen is known for these receptors. Sequencing was carried out using peripheral blood mononuclear cells. These receptors were collected from a woman in her thirties or forties with T-cell large granular lymphocyte leukemia. Some clones in this sample may be carry-over from other donors' samples.

The chain recombines TRBV28 with TRBJ2-1, with D tentatively TRBD2 (5 bases). V was shortened by 1 base and J by 15 bases, with 22 bases between the two germline ends. The CDR3 consists of 15 residues. The V gene's germline CDR1 is MDHEN and CDR2 SYDVKM. CDR3 protein: CASSLLVATKNRPFF. The CDR3, as DNA: TGTGCCAGCAGTTTATTGGTAGCGACAAAAAACCGGCCGTTCTTC.

The chain uses TRBV6-5 and TRBJ1-1; 7 bases align to TRBD1. The CDR3 is 15 residues long. CDR1 is MNHEY and CDR2 is SVGAGI in the germline V gene. Losses at the gene ends were 10 bases for V and 2 bases for J; bases not matched to a gene: 13. CDR3 nucleotide sequence: TGTGCCACCACCCTCGTTTTAGGGGGCAACACTGAAGCTTTCTTT. Amino acid sequence: CATTLVLGGNTEAFF.

This clone has more than one count but fewer than ten. This sequence joins TRBV7-9 and TRBJ2-1; 7 bases match TRBD1. J lost 9 bases, V lost 4 bases, and 9 bases had no gene match. Germline values: CDR1 SEHNR, CDR2 FQNEAQ (reference sequence). This CDR3 comprises 14 residues. The CDR3 coding sequence is TGTGCCAGCAGCTGGGGACAGATGGGCTTTGAGCAGTTCTTC. This translates into CASSWGQMGFEQFF.

In this sample, this clone turned up a few times. A junction boundary mismatches the germline segment, possibly from a read error. The rearrangement joins TRBV7-7 to TRBJ2-7, with TRBD1 matching over 9 bases. In germline, CDR1 is SSHAT, CDR2 FNYEAQ (reference sequence). This CDR3 has 15 residues. The CDR3 nucleotides read TGTGCTAGCAGCTTAGTCCCGGGACAGGGTTACGAGCAGTACTTC. Amino acids: CASSLVPGQGYEQYF.

The V and J genes are TRBV10-3 and TRBJ1-3; no definite D call. V shed 6 bases and J shed 0 bases, with 12 bases lying between them. The germline V gene encodes CDR1 ENHRY and CDR2 SYGVKD. The CDR3 is 15 residues long. CDR3 nucleotide sequence: TGTGCCATCAGACCAGACCTCGCCTCTGGAAACACCATATATTTT. Amino acid sequence: CAIRPDLASGNTIYF.

The chain joins TRBV25-1 to TRBJ2-1; D is possibly TRBD2 (7 bases). V gave up 5 bases and J gave up 8 bases, with 13 bases separating them. CDR1 is MGHDK, CDR2 SYGVNS, per germline. This CDR3 is 13 amino acids long. The CDR3 is CASSIGGADEQFF. The CDR3 DNA follows: TGTGCCAGCAGTATAGGGGGGGCCGATGAGCAGTTCTTC.

The chain uses TRBV30 and TRBJ2-6, with D perhaps matching TRBD2 (6 bases). Germline V gene lookup returns CDR1 GTSNPN and CDR2 SVGIG (reference sequence). Deletions cut 4 bases from V and 1 base from J, with 11 bases between. The CDR3 loop spans 15 amino acids. The CDR3 here is CAWTPGGSGANVLTF. The CDR3 DNA reads as TGTGCCTGGACCCCTGGAGGGTCTGGGGCCAACGTCCTGACTTTC.

This clone was detected only a few times. The genes are TRBV7-9 and TRBJ2-5; 10 bases map to TRBD1. The CDR3 is 14 amino acids. From germline, CDR1 is SEHNR and CDR2 FQNEAQ (reference sequence). The trim removed 5 bases at V and 3 bases at J, leaving 3 bases unmatched. The CDR3 DNA is TGTGCCAGCAGCCCCGGGACAGGGGAAGAGACCCAGTACTTC. Its translation: CASSPGTGEETQYF.

In this sample, this clone turned up a few times. The gene calls are TRBV4-1 and TRBJ2-3, with D possibly being TRBD2 (6 bases). Trimming removed 1 base at V and 9 bases at J, with 8 bases between. CDR1 is MGHRA and CDR2 is YSYEKL in the germline V gene. The CDR3 has 12 amino acids. The CDR3 sequence: CASSQALATQYF. The CDR3 DNA reads as TGCGCCAGCAGCCAAGCCCTAGCGACGCAGTATTTT.

The chain's CDR3 is CASSLWGSGNQETQYF. In nucleotides, the CDR3 is TGCGCCAGCAGCTTGTGGGGGTCCGGGAACCAAGAGACCCAGTACTTC. The genes are TRBV5-1 and TRBJ2-5, with D perhaps TRBD1 or TRBD2 (5 bases each). The CDR3 is 16 amino acids. Germline V lookup: CDR1 SGHRS, CDR2 YFSETQ. V lost 1 base and J 0 bases, leaving 13 bases between the germline ends. Based on the CDR3 plus reference TRBV5-1 and TRBJ2-5, the full variable domain is KAGVTQTPRYLIKTRGQQVTLSCSPISGHRSVSWYQQTPGQGLQFLFEYFSETQRNKGNFPGRFSGRQFSNSRSEMNVSTLELGDSALYLCASSLWGSGNQETQYFGPGTRLLVL.